Each of the 14 T cell receptor beta chains below was sequenced from the same sample in a study of spatial heterogeneity in lung cancer. TCRdb reanalysed the 5' RACE reads using MiXCR and keeps one entry per CDR3 protein. The sample consists of some 64,000 distinct CDR3 sequences, around 8.4% of them appearing once. Time point here: sample taken at primary tumor resection. No cell sorting; template was whole RNA from tumor, lung tissue or PBMC. Source: PBMCs, taken at surgery. All receptors derive from a female donor with early-stage non-small cell lung cancer.

This clonotype occurred many times. The V and J genes are TRBV12-3 or TRBV12-4 and TRBJ2-5; D is possibly TRBD1 or TRBD2 (5 bases each). V was pared by 7 bases and J by 7 bases, with 10 bases between. The CDR3 sequence is 11 residues long. CDR3 in amino acids: CASNTRGTQYF. The CDR3 DNA reads as TGTGCCAGCAATACGAGGGGGACCCAGTACTTC.

In its sample, this clonotype was seen many times. The rearrangement joins TRBV7-9 to TRBJ2-1, with D perhaps TRBD2 (6 bases). CDR3 length: 15 amino acids. The V gene lost 1 base and the J gene lost 4 bases, with 11 bases spanning the gap. The germline gives CDR1 SEHNR, CDR2 FQNEAQ (reference sequence). The CDR3: CASSLGVGTYNEQFF. CDR3 DNA: TGTGCCAGCAGCTTAGGAGTTGGGACTTACAATGAGCAGTTCTTC.

This clonotype was counted ten times or more. The genes are TRBV28 and TRBJ1-2, with no clear D. The CDR3 is 14 residues long. Germline CDR1 reads MDHEN; CDR2 reads SYDVKM. With 3 bases removed from V and 6 bases from J, the gap between germline ends came to 14 bases. This CDR3 is CASSLGEGFHGYTF. In DNA, the CDR3 is TGTGCCAGCAGTTTGGGCGAAGGGTTTCATGGCTACACCTTC.

Ten or more counts support this clonotype. The chain is built from TRBV28 and TRBJ2-5; possibly TRBD1 for D (5 bases). V was shortened by 1 base and J by 7 bases, with 13 bases between the two germline ends. The CDR3 covers 14 residues. Germline lookup yields CDR1 MDHEN and CDR2 SYDVKM. The CDR3 loop reads CASSLSAGSGTQYF. The CDR3 DNA reads as TGTGCCAGCAGTTTATCGGCAGGGTCGGGGACCCAGTACTTC. Supplemented by reference TRBV28 and TRBJ2-5, the full variable domain reads DVKVTQSSRYLVKRTGEKVFLECVQDMDHENMFWYRQDPGLGLRLIYFSYDVKMKEKGDIPEGYSVSREKKERFSLILESASTNQTSMYLCASSLSAGSGTQYFGPGTRLLVL.

The V and J genes are TRBV4-1 and TRBJ2-1, with D perhaps TRBD1 (5 bases). This CDR3 has 15 residues. Germline-derived CDR1 and CDR2 are MGHRA and YSYEKL. V lost 0 bases, J lost 5 bases, and 11 bases lay in between. The CDR3 nucleotides read TGCGCCAGCAGCCAAGATGGGATAGGGGACAATGAGCAGTTCTTC. Its translation: CASSQDGIGDNEQFF.

The chain carries TRBV2 and TRBJ1-6; 7 nucleotides match TRBD1. CDR3 size: 15 residues. The germline V gene has CDR1 SNHLY and CDR2 FYNNEI. Trimming at V came to 7 bases and at J to 5 bases, leaving 8 bases not matched to a gene. The CDR3 DNA is TGTGCCAGCAACACGGGACAGATAAATAATTCACCCCTCCACTTT. It yields the protein CASNTGQINNSPLHF.

The chain joins TRBV5-1 to TRBJ2-5; tentatively, D is TRBD1 (5 bases). Trimming removed 2 bases from V and 5 bases from J, with 13 bases in between. This CDR3 has 14 residues. CDR1 is SGHRS and CDR2 is YFSETQ in the germline V gene. The CDR3 here is CASSFSRGEETQYF. The CDR3 nucleotides are TGCGCCAGCAGCTTTTCTAGGGGTGAGGAGACCCAGTACTTC.

The chain recombines TRBV28 with TRBJ2-7; TRBD2 matches at 14 bases. Losses at the gene ends were 7 bases for V and 7 bases for J; bases not matched to a gene: 6. CDR3 length: 14 residues. Germline V lookup: CDR1 MDHEN, CDR2 SYDVKM. CDR3 loop: CASTPGLAGEEQYF. The DNA for the CDR3 is TGTGCCAGCACTCCGGGACTAGCGGGAGAGGAGCAGTACTTC. The variable domain in full, with the rest retrieved from reference TRBV28 and TRBJ2-7, is DVKVTQSSRYLVKRTGEKVFLECVQDMDHENMFWYRQDPGLGLRLIYFSYDVKMKEKGDIPEGYSVSREKKERFSLILESASTNQTSMYLCASTPGLAGEEQYFGPGTRLTVT.

This clonotype has a count of ten or more. The chain has TRBV7-6 and TRBJ1-1, with no clear D. Germline V gene data show CDR1 as SGHVS and CDR2 as FNYEAQ. V was pared by 4 bases and J by 0 bases, with 9 bases between. The CDR3 has 14 amino acids. CDR3 region: CASSSARMNTEAFF. The DNA of the CDR3 is TGTGCCAGCAGCTCCGCACGGATGAACACTGAAGCTTTCTTT.

This clonotype was seen more than once but under ten times. This chain's CDR3 is CASSGLPRSTEAFF. The DNA for the CDR3 is TGTGCCAGCAGCGGTCTCCCTCGCTCCACTGAAGCTTTCTTT. The gene calls are TRBV3-1 and TRBJ1-1; D unclear. The length of the CDR3 is 14 residues. V was cut by 5 bases and J by 4 bases, with 14 bases left in between. In germline, CDR1 is LGHDT, CDR2 YNNKEL (reference sequence).

The rearrangement uses TRBV5-6 and TRBJ2-5; D possibly corresponds to TRBD2 (5 bases). CDR1 SGHDT and CDR2 YYEEEE come from the germline V gene. The ends were cut back, 0 bases at V and 0 bases at J, with 6 bases in the middle. The CDR3 extends over 14 amino acids. CDR3 in DNA: TGTGCCAGCAGCTTGGGCGGGTACCAAGAGACCCAGTACTTC. Its protein is CASSLGGYQETQYF.

This clonotype has a count of ten or more. The V gene is TRBV12-3 or TRBV12-4, the J gene TRBJ2-1, with D maybe TRBD1 (6 bases). The CDR3 consists of 17 residues. Between the trimmed V and J ends, which lost 1 base and 4 bases, there was a span of 17 bases. CDR3 protein: CASSLGGPGHTYNEQFF. Here the CDR3 DNA reads TGTGCCAGCAGTTTAGGGGGACCGGGACACACTTACAATGAGCAGTTCTTC.

In its sample, this clonotype was seen many times. The chain combines TRBV28 with TRBJ2-6; D is perhaps TRBD2 (5 bases). The CDR3 contains 17 residues. Germline lookup yields CDR1 MDHEN and CDR2 SYDVKM. Trimming pared 5 bases from V and 0 bases from J, leaving 14 bases between. The DNA for the CDR3 is TGTGCCAGCAGTCCCCGCGAAGGGAGCTCTGGGGCCAACGTCCTGACTTTC. This translates into CASSPREGSSGANVLTF.

This clonotype was counted a few times. V gene TRBV3-1 combines with J gene TRBJ1-4; 10 bases are a match to TRBD1. In germline, CDR1 is LGHDT, CDR2 YNNKEL (reference sequence). The CDR3 is 14 residues long. Trimming removed 8 bases from V and 7 bases from J; junction bases left unmatched: 7. CDR3 sequence reads: CASGLTGGGEKLFF. The CDR3 DNA reads as TGTGCCAGCGGGCTGACAGGGGGCGGTGAAAAACTGTTTTTT.